The rows below give T cell receptor beta chains drawn from one sample of a study of cytomegalovirus exposure and HLA in healthy donors. The table came from immunoSEQ multiplex PCR; TCRdb's copy has only in-frame clones and leaves some out. The top ten hold 0.55% to 0.8% of the sample, which has roughly 80,000 clones, 85% to 95% seen once. The sample consisted of PBMCs. Receptor source: a man between 18 and 29 years old in good health and CMV-seronegative. The CDR3 runs from the conserved cysteine through the conserved F or W. The order of the fields is J gene, clone size, D gene, V gene, CDR3 protein, CDR3 DNA. A D gene is named only where the DNA matches it firmly. The size of a clone is reported for some rows only, either as once, few or many, or as a class for expanded clones.

J: TRBJ2-2
size: .
D: .
V: TRBV5-5
CDR3: CASSLQGRTGELFF
DNA: TGTGCCAGCAGCTTACAGGGTCGTACCGGGGAGCTGTTTTTT

J: TRBJ1-5
size: .
D: .
V: TRBV10-2
CDR3: CASPHRNGREGQPQHF
DNA: TGCGCCAGCCCCCATCGCAACGGCAGGGAAGGGCAGCCCCAGCATTTT

J: TRBJ2-7
size: .
D: .
V: TRBV20-1
CDR3: CSAVTSYEQYF
DNA: TGCAGTGCCGTCACTAGCTACGAGCAGTACTTC

J: TRBJ1-1
size: .
D: TRBD1
V: TRBV27
CDR3: CASRVVGGGTEAFF
DNA: TGTGCCAGCAGGGTCGTAGGGGGCGGTACTGAAGCTTTCTTT

J: TRBJ2-3
size: .
D: TRBD2
V: TRBV5-4
CDR3: CASSLPLAGDRRDTQYF
DNA: TGTGCCAGCAGCTTGCCTCTAGCGGGGGATCGGCGGGATACGCAGTATTTT

J: TRBJ1-1
size: .
D: .
V: TRBV18
CDR3: CASSSGTLGRTEAFF
DNA: TGTGCCAGCTCATCCGGGACCCTTGGGAGGACTGAAGCTTTCTTT

J: TRBJ2-5
size: .
D: TRBD1
V: TRBV7-9
CDR3: CASSMPSGTVPRDQYF
DNA: TGTGCCAGCAGCATGCCATCCGGGACAGTACCTCGAGACCAGTACTTC

J: TRBJ2-1
size: .
D: TRBD2
V: TRBV27
CDR3: CASSFLAGGPRNEQFF
DNA: TGTGCCAGCAGTTTCCTAGCGGGAGGGCCGCGTAATGAGCAGTTCTTC

J: TRBJ2-3
size: .
D: .
V: TRBV7-2
CDR3: CASSPFTDTQYF
DNA: TGTGCCAGCAGCCCATTTACAGATACGCAGTATTTT

J: TRBJ2-2
size: .
D: TRBD2
V: TRBV27
CDR3: CASSLSAFSGWMTDGELFF
DNA: TGTGCCAGCAGCCTAAGTGCCTTTAGCGGGTGGATGACAGACGGGGAGCTGTTTTTT

J: TRBJ1-2
size: .
D: .
V: TRBV9
CDR3: CASSVASRGGTNYGYTF
DNA: TGTGCCAGCAGCGTAGCTTCGCGGGGGGGTACTAACTATGGCTACACCTTC

J: TRBJ2-7
size: .
D: TRBD1
V: TRBV6-4
CDR3: CASSPLPGQSYEQYF
DNA: TGTGCCAGCAGTCCTCTTCCGGGACAGAGCTACGAGCAGTACTTC

J: TRBJ1-6
size: .
D: TRBD1
V: TRBV6-6
CDR3: CASTIHRGPGSPLHF
DNA: TGTGCCAGCACCATTCACAGGGGGCCAGGTTCACCCCTCCACTTT

J: TRBJ2-2
size: few
D: .
V: TRBV7-9
CDR3: CASSLGQNTGELFF
DNA: TGTGCCAGCAGCTTAGGGCAGAACACCGGGGAGCTGTTTTTT

J: TRBJ1-1
size: .
D: .
V: TRBV7-2
CDR3: CASSFDRTNTEAFF
DNA: TGTGCCAGCAGCTTCGACAGGACGAACACTGAAGCTTTCTTT

J: TRBJ1-1
size: once
D: .
V: TRBV6-5
CDR3: CASSLQGVKNTEAFF
DNA: TGTGCCAGCAGCCTCCAGGGTGTAAAGAACACTGAAGCTTTCTTT

J: TRBJ1-3
size: .
D: .
V: TRBV19
CDR3: CASSIDSSGNTIYF
DNA: TGTGCCAGTAGTATAGACAGCTCTGGAAACACCATATATTTT

J: TRBJ1-1
size: .
D: .
V: TRBV11-3
CDR3: CASSLGDGGSNTEAFF
DNA: TGTGCCAGCAGCTTGGGGGACGGGGGGTCCAACACTGAAGCTTTCTTT

J: TRBJ1-2
size: once
D: .
V: TRBV10-1
CDR3: CASAGPSGGYTF
DNA: TGCGCCAGCGCTGGGCCCAGTGGTGGCTACACCTTC

J: TRBJ2-5
size: .
D: TRBD2
V: TRBV5-1
CDR3: CASSLGSGRIRGETQYF
DNA: TGCGCCAGCAGCTTGGGTAGCGGGAGGATCCGGGGAGAGACCCAGTACTTC

J: TRBJ1-4
size: .
D: .
V: TRBV7-2
CDR3: CASSFRISEKLFF
DNA: TGTGCCAGCAGCTTTAGAATTAGCGAAAAACTGTTTTTT

J: TRBJ2-2
size: once
D: .
V: TRBV5-8
CDR3: CASTHTSRPNTGELFF
DNA: TGTGCCAGCACCCATACTAGCAGACCGAACACCGGGGAGCTGTTTTTT

J: TRBJ2-5
size: .
D: TRBD1
V: TRBV19
CDR3: CASTRGQGVQETQYF
DNA: TGTGCCAGTACTCGGGGACAGGGGGTCCAAGAGACCCAGTACTTC

J: TRBJ2-1
size: .
D: .
V: TRBV1
CDR3: CTSSRKICLGGGSSYNEQFF
DNA: TGCACCAGCAGCCGTAAAATCTGTTTAGGGGGGGGTTCCTCCTACAATGAGCAGTTCTTC

J: TRBJ2-2
size: .
D: .
V: TRBV9
CDR3: CASSVSGSGSGELFF
DNA: TGTGCCAGCAGCGTCAGCGGAAGTGGGTCCGGGGAGCTGTTTTTT

J: TRBJ2-7
size: .
D: .
V: TRBV27
CDR3: CASSLGARWYEQYF
DNA: TGTGCCAGCAGTTTAGGGGCCAGATGGTACGAGCAGTACTTC

J: TRBJ1-2
size: .
D: .
V: TRBV11-2
CDR3: CASSSTLAYGYTF
DNA: TGTGCCAGCAGCTCGACTCTAGCCTATGGCTACACCTTC

J: TRBJ2-1
size: .
D: TRBD2
V: TRBV7-2
CDR3: CASSFLTSGGRSNEQFF
DNA: TGTGCCAGCAGCTTCCTGACTAGCGGGGGGCGTAGCAATGAGCAGTTCTTC

J: TRBJ1-1
size: .
D: TRBD1
V: TRBV5-1
CDR3: CASSTGQGDTEAFF
DNA: TGCGCCAGCAGCACCGGACAGGGGGACACTGAAGCTTTCTTT

J: TRBJ2-1
size: .
D: TRBD1
V: TRBV2
CDR3: CASRARGQEIF
DNA: TGTGCCAGCAGGGCTCGGGGACAGGAGATCTTC

J: TRBJ2-7
size: .
D: TRBD1
V: TRBV29-1
CDR3: CSVERDRGYEQYF
DNA: TGCAGCGTTGAAAGGGACAGGGGGTACGAGCAGTACTTC

J: TRBJ2-5
size: .
D: TRBD1
V: TRBV5-1
CDR3: CASSLQGPQETQYF
DNA: TGCGCCAGCAGCCTACAGGGGCCGCAAGAGACCCAGTACTTC

J: TRBJ2-7
size: .
D: .
V: TRBV5-6
CDR3: CASSLVPGEGYEQYF
DNA: TGTGCCAGCAGCTTGGTGCCGGGGGAAGGGTACGAGCAGTACTTC

J: TRBJ1-5
size: .
D: .
V: TRBV18
CDR3: CASSPRQTYQGYSNQPQHF
DNA: TGTGCCAGCTCACCACGCCAAACATATCAGGGCTATAGCAATCAGCCCCAGCATTTT

J: TRBJ2-7
size: .
D: .
V: TRBV4-1
CDR3: CASSQDWHYEQYF
DNA: TGCGCCAGCAGCCAAGATTGGCACTACGAGCAGTACTTC

J: TRBJ1-2
size: .
D: .
V: TRBV5-6
CDR3: CASSLVTGTYGYTF
DNA: TGTGCCAGCAGCTTGGTCACAGGGACCTATGGCTACACCTTC

J: TRBJ2-7
size: .
D: TRBD1
V: TRBV7-3
CDR3: CASSSPGTGEDEQYF
DNA: TGTGCCAGCAGCTCCCCCGGGACAGGGGAAGACGAGCAGTACTTC

J: TRBJ1-4
size: .
D: TRBD1
V: TRBV4-2
CDR3: CASSHLPGQGLFF
DNA: TGTGCCAGCAGCCATCTACCCGGACAGGGCCTGTTTTTT

J: TRBJ2-1
size: .
D: TRBD2
V: TRBV6-5
CDR3: CASSPSGWSYNEQFF
DNA: TGTGCCAGCAGCCCTAGCGGGTGGTCCTACAATGAGCAGTTCTTC

J: TRBJ2-1
size: .
D: .
V: TRBV9
CDR3: CASSVGSGASYNEQFF
DNA: TGTGCCAGCAGCGTAGGGTCCGGAGCCTCCTACAATGAGCAGTTCTTC

J: TRBJ1-2
size: .
D: .
V: TRBV19
CDR3: CASSKTRDMLNYGYTF
DNA: TGTGCCAGTAGTAAAACCAGGGATATGCTTAACTATGGCTACACCTTC

J: TRBJ2-3
size: .
D: .
V: TRBV11-3
CDR3: CASSFSEEDWADTQYF
DNA: TGTGCCAGCAGCTTTAGCGAGGAGGATTGGGCAGATACGCAGTATTTT